This TCR beta chain came from a study of CD8+ T cells in alopecia areata (dated by TCRdb to 2017 to 2018). Broadly, across the study: The treated patients took part in an open-label pilot trial in which moderate-to-severe alopecia areata was treated with oral tofacitinib at 5 to 10 mg twice daily. Patients received tofacitinib for 6 to 18 months and were then followed off drug for 6 months to check for delayed response and recurrence. The SALT score, which quantifies the percentage of affected scalp surface area, was used to measure disease severity in treated patients. To study T cell clonal expansion in alopecia areata, the researchers applied high-throughput TCRbeta sequencing to both the C3H/HeJ mouse model and human patients. On the human side, TCRbeta sequencing was run on scalp tissue and on sorted CD4+ and CD8+ peripheral blood T cells from healthy controls and from alopecia areata patients with either patchy or totalis/universalis disease. Tofacitinib-treated patients had biopsies at baseline and at 4 and 24 weeks of treatment, with a later scalp biopsy in several patients. Clonality in the scalp was compared among normal scalp (n=4), patchy alopecia areata scalp (n=8), and alopecia totalis/universalis scalp (n=8). RNA came from the PAXgene miRNA kit for fixed scalp, the miRNeasy kit for PBMCs, and the RNeasy kit for mouse skin. immunoSEQ multiplex PCR using 35 Vbeta forward primers and 13 Jbeta reverse primers was used to amplify TCRbeta CDR3 regions. General conclusions and limits of the study: Shared TCR sequences between patients were less evident than in mice, which may be partly attributable to HLA diversity in the patient population. Tofacitinib significantly decreased scalp clonality and the number of expanded CD8+ clones among the top 100 scalp clones. Unlike mouse skin, where gammadelta T cells dominate, normal human skin contains resident alphabeta T cells that get sequenced too, which complicates analysis of the scalp TCR repertoire. Because the treated cohort was small and had only one nonresponder, larger studies are needed to examine links between baseline CD8+ expansion and response. Many expanded lesional clones were found to persist in scalp and blood during tofacitinib treatment, and relapse after treatment cessation may be partly explained by this persistence. Compared with normal scalp, lesional scalp had higher clonality and more expanded CD8+ clones, particularly in alopecia totalis/universalis, a pattern that suggests antigenic drive.

Preparation of the library involved the immunoSEQ multiplex PCR assay. RNA was extracted from all samples and reverse transcribed into cDNA, which served as template for TCR sequencing. SuperScript III was used for first-strand cDNA synthesis, primed with a 2:1 mix of oligo-dT and random hexamers. Amplification bias was assessed with a synthetic immune receptor repertoire, and residual bias was removed computationally. The original methods were these. After raw reads were preprocessed to remove errors, the CDR3 was defined following IMGT conventions as running from the conserved cysteine to phenylalanine. Clonality was calculated as 1 minus Shannon entropy normalized by log2 of the number of productive unique TCRs. Scalp TCRbeta sequences were cross-referenced with sorted blood CD4 and CD8 repertoires so that the CD4 or CD8 identity of scalp clones could be inferred. Drawn from immuneACCESS, this table holds only the in-frame rearrangements with V and J called that TCRdb kept. Clones are partly lost; checked studies trace under half to an unresolved V gene and leave the rest unexplained. The V and J calls and clone size come from that table; D and trimming were worked out from the DNA. The sample table shows 150,000 to 200,000 clones, and 45% to 65% are seen once. The ten largest clones represent approximately 3.4% of the sample.

Of note for this clone: Its specific antigen is unknown. Nothing much larger sits one base from this clone, and base qualities are not available.

Read against the paper, the sample's time point label means: about four weeks on oral tofacitinib. The treatment or condition label of this sample denotes: oral pan-JAK inhibitor, 5-10 mg twice daily. Lesional scalp punch biopsies and peripheral blood were collected from alopecia areata patients. After PBMCs were isolated by density centrifugation and stained for CD3, CD4 and CD8, a FACSAria was used to sort CD4+ and CD8+ T cells. The CDR3 has 13 amino acids, counting the end cysteine and phenylalanine. Only the CDR3 region is kept as DNA, spanning 39 bases read in frame from base 1. V gives up 7 bases and J gives up 2 bases, and the segment between their germline ends measures 9 bases. The germline V gene (reference sequence) sets CDR1 to LNHDA and CDR2 to SQIVND.

Recombination joined TRBV19 with TRBJ1-5, with no reliable assignment of the D segment. The sequencing used CD4+ T cells sorted from blood, collected at week 4, from a patient treated with tofacitinib. The receptor's source is a human donor with alopecia areata. The CDR3 sequence is CASKSSGNQPQHF. The DNA is TGTGCCAGTAAGTCCTCGGGCAATCAGCCCCAGCATTTT.